This T cell receptor beta chain was documented in a study of cytomegalovirus exposure and HLA in healthy donors. Study-wide points: TCR beta V segments were, for the most part, productive about 87% or about 30% of the time in an earlier analysis. In a later analysis, V- and J-gene trimming of beta chains associated with a DCLRE1C missense variant, replicated independently. After further analysis at a later stage, 15,000 to 20,000 TCR beta sequences were associated with HLA alleles at 0.05 false discovery rate.

As regards this clone: What it binds is not known.

Germline V gene lookup returns CDR1 SGHNT and CDR2 YYREEE (reference sequence). The ends lost 5 bases at V and 1 base at J; junction bases unmatched: 8. The CDR3 length is 16 residues. Donors showed nominal health when sampled, although they likely had unrecorded immune exposures. Vbeta (60) and Jbeta (13) primers were used in the PCR. Libraries were prepared by immunoSEQ multiplex PCR; TCRdb keeps only in-frame clonotypes and omits some of them. The sample gives 78,000 or so clones, around 85% of which show up once; approximately 2.4% is in the top ten. The sequence came from a woman between 45 and 60 years old in good health and CMV-seronegative. Sample: PBMCs. This chain uses TRBV5-4 with TRBJ2-3, with TRBD1 identical over 9 bases. The CDR3 here is CASSSNRGQGTDTQYF. CDR3 nucleotide sequence: TGTGCCAGCAGTTCCAACAGGGGGCAGGGCACAGATACGCAGTATTTT.